This T cell receptor beta chain is from a study of OX40 agonist ivuxolimab in advanced cancers. Whole-study context: Dose-escalation patients suffered from hepatocellular carcinoma, melanoma, renal cell or head and neck cancer. A partial response was reached by three patients: one with hepatocellular carcinoma and two with cutaneous melanoma. Regarding the study as a whole: Researchers report that CD8+ T cells had, on average, more expanded clones than CD4+.

This CDR3 has 16 residues. Repertoires were generated with immunoSEQ multiplex PCR, while TCRdb's copy carries only in-frame clones and drops some. The table has tens of thousands of clones, over 75% seen once. The sample holds one count of this clone. What it binds is unknown. The sequencing here drew on CD4+ or CD8+ T cells sorted from blood, taken in a trial of the OX40 agonist ivuxolimab. This chain links TRBV21-1 with TRBJ2-2. TRBV21-1 is tagged as a pseudogene. The origin of this receptor is an adult with an advanced solid tumor such as melanoma, head and neck, liver or kidney cancer. CDR3 region: CASSKVGGKGTGELFF. CDR3 DNA: TGTGCCAGCAGCAAAGTAGGGGGGAAGGGCACCGGGGAGCTGTTTTTT.